Listed here are 25 T cell receptor beta chains from one sample, sequenced in a study of OX40 agonist ivuxolimab in advanced cancers. Data came from immunoSEQ multiplex PCR; TCRdb stores just in-frame clones and leaves some out. The sample shows roughly 80,000 clones, roughly 86% of them seen only once. Sequenced here: CD4+ or CD8+ T cells sorted from blood, sampled in a trial of the OX40 agonist ivuxolimab. All receptors come from an adult with an advanced solid tumor such as melanoma, head and neck, liver or kidney cancer.

This chain connects TRBV27 to TRBJ1-4, with D possibly being TRBD1 (5 bases). Germline V gene lookup returns CDR1 MNHEY and CDR2 SMNVEV (reference sequence). V lost 4 bases to trimming and J lost 10 bases, with 10 bases between them. The length of the CDR3 is 12 residues. CDR3: CASSSGGGKLFF. In nucleotides, the CDR3 is TGTGCCAGCAGTTCGGGGGGGGGAAAACTGTTTTTT.

The chain links TRBV4-1 to TRBJ2-5; D is possibly TRBD2 (6 bases). Germline V gene sequence: CDR1 MGHRA, CDR2 YSYEKL. V was pared by 3 bases and J by 4 bases, with 18 bases between. The CDR3 contains 16 residues. CDR3 in amino acids: CASSQALIGGIETQYF. CDR3 nucleotides: TGCGCCAGCAGCCAGGCCTTAATTGGGGGGATAGAGACCCAGTACTTC.

V is TRBV30 and J is TRBJ2-7; 9 nucleotides align to TRBD1. V gave up 2 bases and J gave up 4 bases; unmatched junction bases: 9. Germline V lookup: CDR1 GTSNPN, CDR2 SVGIG (reference sequence). The CDR3 is 15 residues long. This CDR3 is CAWSSPRQGGYEQYF. In DNA, the CDR3 is TGTGCCTGGAGTTCACCCCGACAGGGGGGATACGAGCAGTACTTC. Based on the CDR3 plus reference TRBV30 and TRBJ2-7, the full variable domain is SQTIHQWPATLVQPVGSPLSLECTVEGTSNPNLYWYRQAAGRGLQLLFYSVGIGQISSEVPQNLSASRPQDRQFILSSKKLLLSDSGFYLCAWSSPRQGGYEQYFGPGTRLTVT.

The V gene is TRBV5-1, the J gene TRBJ2-2; D gene unclear. Germline loops: CDR1 SGHRS, CDR2 YFSETQ. The CDR3 runs 15 residues. V gave up 0 bases and J gave up 1 base, with 7 bases separating them. Here the CDR3 reads CASSLVSENTGELFF. The CDR3 DNA sequence: TGCGCCAGCAGCTTGGTGTCGGAGAACACCGGGGAGCTGTTTTTT.

The gene calls are TRBV30 and TRBJ1-1; weak D call: TRBD1 (5 bases). CDR3 length: 15 residues. V was trimmed by 1 base and J by 1 base, leaving 13 bases between them. Germline assignment: CDR1 GTSNPN and CDR2 SVGIG (reference sequence). The CDR3 DNA follows: TGTGCCTGGAGTGGCCGGGGGAGGACGAACACTGAAGCTTTCTTT. This translates into CAWSGRGRTNTEAFF.

The chain joins TRBV19 to TRBJ1-2; D gene unclear. Deletions cut 3 bases from V and 2 bases from J, with 13 bases between. The CDR3 is made up of 15 amino acids. The germline gives CDR1 LNHDA, CDR2 SQIVND (reference sequence). Here the CDR3 DNA reads TGTGCCAGTAGTATGTTGGCTCTAGGGAACTATGGCTACACCTTC. It yields the protein CASSMLALGNYGYTF.

V and J are TRBV15 and TRBJ1-2, with D uncertain. The ends were cut back, 0 bases at V and 3 bases at J, with 5 bases in the middle. Germline CDR1 reads LNHNV; CDR2 reads YYDKDF (reference sequence). This CDR3 spans 13 amino acids. This CDR3 is CATSRDQYYGYTF. CDR3 sequence (DNA): TGTGCCACCAGCAGAGATCAATACTATGGCTACACCTTC.

This rearrangement joins TRBV29-1 to TRBJ2-1; D remains unclear. Germline V lookup: CDR1 SQVTM, CDR2 ANQGSEA. The CDR3 loop spans 14 amino acids. Trimming cost V 4 bases and J 2 bases, with 12 bases left between them. CDR3: CSVAGRNAYNEQFF. The CDR3 DNA reads as TGCAGCGTTGCAGGTAGGAACGCCTACAATGAGCAGTTCTTC.

The chain links TRBV5-1 to TRBJ2-1, with 8 nucleotides matching TRBD2. Per the germline V gene, CDR1 is SGHRS and CDR2 is YFSETQ. V was clipped by 3 bases and J by 6 bases; unmatched bases: 8. The CDR3 is 15 amino acids. CDR3 sequence (DNA): TGCGCCAGCAGCTCTGGCGGGAGGTCAGCCAATGAGCAGTTCTTC. Its protein product is CASSSGGRSANEQFF.

This chain uses TRBV11-2 with TRBJ2-2; D may match TRBD1 or TRBD2 (6 bases each). V shed 2 bases and J shed 1 base, with 11 bases lying between them. The CDR3 runs 16 residues. Germline V CDR1 and CDR2: SGHAT, FQNNGV. The DNA for the CDR3 is TGTGCCAGCAGCTTAAGAGGGGGAGGGAACACCGGGGAGCTGTTTTTT. Residues: CASSLRGGGNTGELFF.

The V call is TRBV6-5, the J call TRBJ1-4, with 10 nucleotides matching TRBD1. This CDR3 spans 13 amino acids. J gave up 11 bases and V 2 bases, and 2 bases lay outside the gene matches. Per the germline V gene, CDR1 is MNHEY and CDR2 is SVGAGI. The CDR3 sequence is CASSYGTGEKLFF. CDR3 nucleotide sequence: TGTGCCAGCAGTTACGGGACAGGGGAGAAACTGTTTTTT.

As to this clone: One end of the junction fails to match germline, which may point to a read error. The same CDR3 also results from other DNA sequences found in this sample. The rearrangement links TRBV6-5 to TRBJ1-5; D ambiguous. This CDR3 is 13 amino acids long. CDR1 MNHEY and CDR2 SVGAGI come from the germline V gene. Written as DNA, the CDR3 is TGTGCCAGCAGTTACGCAGGCAATCAGCCTCAGCATTTT. This gives the protein CASSYAGNQPQHF.

This clone was seen a single time. This rearrangement joins TRBV7-9 to TRBJ2-5; TRBD1 or TRBD2 may be the D gene (6 bases each). The J call could be wrong; TRBJ2-7 is a better fit for the DNA end. This CDR3 contains 16 residues. The germline CDR1 and CDR2 sequences are SEHNR and FQNEAQ (reference sequence). The CDR3 is CASSHTGGQYAYEQYF. The CDR3 region has the DNA TGTGCCAGCAGCCACACTGGGGGGCAGTATGCCTACGAGCAGTACTTC.

The chain joins TRBV7-6 to TRBJ2-3; D not resolved. Trimming stripped 3 bases from V and 0 bases from J, with 4 bases between. Germline V gene lookup returns CDR1 SGHVS and CDR2 FNYEAQ. This CDR3 spans 13 amino acids. The CDR3 here is CASSLWSTDTQYF. The CDR3 nucleotides read TGTGCCAGCAGCTTGTGGAGCACAGATACGCAGTATTTT.

This sequence joins TRBV5-6 and TRBJ2-1; D gene ambiguous. The germline CDR1 and CDR2 sequences are SGHDT and YYEEEE. This CDR3 contains 12 residues. Trimming stripped 5 bases from V and 8 bases from J, with 11 bases between. Here the CDR3 reads CASSLGRDEQFF. CDR3 bases: TGTGCCAGCAGTCTTGGAAGGGATGAGCAGTTCTTC.

The rearrangement uses TRBV30 and TRBJ2-1; D unresolved. Trimming stripped 0 bases from V and 4 bases from J, with 10 bases between. Germline CDR1 and CDR2: GTSNPN and SVGIG (reference sequence). The CDR3 has 14 residues. The CDR3 here is CAWSVGTGYNEQFF. DNA of the CDR3: TGTGCCTGGAGTGTAGGAACCGGTTACAATGAGCAGTTCTTC.

Only a few counts were recorded for this clone. V gene TRBV5-1 combines with J gene TRBJ1-2, with TRBD1 identical over 8 bases. This CDR3 is 14 amino acids long. Germline assignment: CDR1 SGHRS and CDR2 YFSETQ. V lost 2 bases, J lost 4 bases, and 4 bases stayed unmatched. In nucleotides, the CDR3 is TGCGCCAGCAGCTTTCCGGACAGGGTCTATGGCTACACCTTC. As protein: CASSFPDRVYGYTF.

The chain links TRBV6-6 to TRBJ1-6; 8 nucleotides line up with TRBD1. The V gene end was trimmed by 6 bases and the J gene end by 10 bases; junction bases not matched to a gene: 11. The CDR3 runs 15 residues. Germline CDR1 and CDR2: MNHNY and SVGAGI (reference sequence). CDR3 loop: CASSRQGQGGSPLHF. The CDR3, as DNA: TGTGCCAGCAGCAGGCAAGGACAGGGCGGATCACCCCTCCACTTT.

The chain employs TRBV20-1 and TRBJ2-5; D ambiguous. Germline-derived CDR1 and CDR2 are DFQATT and SNEGSKA (reference sequence). Between the trimmed V and J ends, which lost 5 bases and 5 bases, there was a span of 9 bases. This CDR3 region has 11 residues. DNA of the CDR3: TGCAGTGCTGGACCTACGGAGACCCAGTACTTC. This codes for CSAGPTETQYF.

The V gene is TRBV29-1, the J gene TRBJ1-2; no firm D call. The V end was cut by 5 bases, the J end by 4 bases, with 14 bases between. The CDR3 extends over 13 amino acids. Germline values: CDR1 SQVTM, CDR2 ANQGSEA. CDR3 residues: CSVIDQPAYGYTF. CDR3 nucleotide sequence: TGCAGCGTTATAGACCAACCCGCCTATGGCTACACCTTC.

The chain is built from TRBV18 and TRBJ2-2, with TRBD2 identical over 8 bases. The V and J ends lost 2 bases and 4 bases, in that order; junction bases with no gene match: 6. CDR1 KGHSH and CDR2 LQKENI come from the germline V gene. The CDR3 is made up of 16 amino acids. The CDR3 DNA reads TGTGCCAGCTCACCAGAAAGCGGGGGAACCACCGGGGAGCTGTTTTTT. It specifies CASSPESGGTTGELFF.

This chain connects TRBV30 to TRBJ1-4; TRBD1 is a possible D gene (6 bases). CDR3 length equals 13 residues. V lost 6 bases to trimming and J lost 4 bases, with 12 bases between them. The germline gives CDR1 GTSNPN, CDR2 SVGIG (reference sequence). CDR3 loop: CACGGQGNEKLFF. DNA for the CDR3: TGTGCCTGTGGGGGGCAGGGTAATGAAAAACTGTTTTTT.

The chain recombines TRBV2 with TRBJ1-2; no clear D. Germline V gene sequence: CDR1 SNHLY, CDR2 FYNNEI. The V gene lost 0 bases and the J gene lost 5 bases, with 10 bases spanning the gap. The CDR3 contains 14 residues. The CDR3 here is CASSEALLGYGYTF. The CDR3, as DNA: TGTGCCAGCAGTGAAGCGCTTCTTGGTTATGGCTACACCTTC.

V usage is TRBV9 and J usage is TRBJ1-1; no reliable D call. CDR1 is SGDLS and CDR2 is YYNGEE in the germline V gene. The CDR3 runs 13 residues. Trimming stripped 0 bases from V and 1 base from J, with 4 bases between. The CDR3 reads CASSVGTNTEAFF. In nucleotides, the CDR3 is TGTGCCAGCAGCGTAGGGACGAACACTGAAGCTTTCTTT. The complete variable domain, with remaining parts taken from reference TRBV9 and TRBJ1-1, reads DSGVTQTPKHLITATGQRVTLRCSPRSGDLSVYWYQQSLDQGLQFLIQYYNGEERAKGNILERFSAQQFPDLHSELNLSSLELGDSALYFCASSVGTNTEAFFGQGTRLTVV.

On this clone: An end of the junction does not agree with germline; a read error may underlie this. The chain employs TRBV9 and TRBJ2-1; tentatively, D is TRBD1 (5 bases). The CDR3 totals 11 residues. Germline assignment: CDR1 SGDLS and CDR2 YYNGEE. CDR3 loop: CASSVGSSRVF. The CDR3 DNA sequence: TGTGCCAGCAGCGTAGGGTCCTCCAGGGTCTTC.